This TCR beta chain is from a study of T cell responses to AZD1222 COVID-19 vaccine. CDR3 length: 13 residues. Looked up from germline, CDR1 is MNHEY and CDR2 is SMNVEV (reference sequence). J gave up 8 bases and V 1 base, and 2 bases lay outside the gene matches. Assay used: immunoSEQ multiplex PCR; TCRdb lists only in-frame clones, some missing. The profile shows 120,000 to 150,000 clones, around 88% of them singletons. This receptor was obtained from an adult in good health. This chain joins TRBV27 and TRBJ1-5, with TRBD1 matching over 7 bases. The source was peripheral blood, collected on day 0 of AZD1222 vaccination. CDR3 amino acids: CASSLFRGEPQHF. The CDR3 DNA reads as TGTGCCAGCAGTTTATTCAGGGGGGAGCCCCAGCATTTT.